This T cell receptor beta chain comes out of a study of T cell responses to AZD1222 COVID-19 vaccine. As concerns this clone: Its antigen is unknown.

TCRdb's table, derived via immunoSEQ multiplex PCR, lists solely in-frame clones and lacks some. The sample holds around 99,000 clones; around 92% are singletons and the top ten take under 9.5%. General study results and limits: Donor demographics were predominantly white British with a female majority; clonal diversity may be underestimated. Reportedly, nearly half the spike-specific TCRs target unmutated variant regions.

The V gene's germline CDR1 is SQVTM and CDR2 ANQGSEA. The CDR3 extends over 15 amino acids. V lost 3 bases to trimming and J lost 0 bases; unmatched junction nucleotides: 7. Sequenced here: peripheral blood, sampled 28 days after the second AZD1222 dose. The chain has TRBV29-1 and TRBJ1-1; 7 bases agree with TRBD1. The source is an adult who received the AZD1222 COVID-19 vaccine. In DNA form, the CDR3 reads TGCAGCGTTGACAGCTCTGGACAGGTGAACACTGAAGCTTTCTTT. Its translation: CSVDSSGQVNTEAFF. Supplemented by reference TRBV29-1 and TRBJ1-1, the full variable domain reads SAVISQKPSRDICQRGTSLTIQCQVDSQVTMMFWYRQQPGQSLTLIATANQGSEATYESGFVIDKFPISRPNLTFSTLTVSNMSPEDSSIYLCSVDSSGQVNTEAFFGQGTRLTVV.